This TCR beta chain stems from a study of T cells after somatic rescue of genetic block (dated by TCRdb to 2020 to 2021). Some background on the complete study: The study assessed how robust, over the long term, a T-cell system was when the system had developed through somatic rescue of a genetic block in T-cell development.

Library preparation employed the immunoSEQ multiplex PCR assay. Sourced from immuneACCESS, this table was stored by TCRdb with only in-frame sequences that have V and J called. A share of the clones is absent; for the studies checked, an unresolved V gene accounts for under half, and the remainder has no known explanation. The sample has about 70,000 clones on record, roughly 94% of them singletons. Clones ranked in the top ten supply around 3% of the sample. Between the V and J ends, shortened by 5 bases and 5 bases respectively, the junction contains 17 bases. The germline V gene (reference sequence) yields SSHAT for CDR1 and FNYEAQ for CDR2. The CDR3 starts with the cysteine, ends with the phenylalanine, and has 15 residues. Only the CDR3 part of the read is kept: 45 bases, read in frame from the first base. On this clone: Its antigen is still unknown. Nothing much larger sits one base from this clone, and base qualities are not available.

Recombination linked TRBV7-7 to TRBJ2-3; a weak D assignment points to TRBD2 (5 bases agree). Sample: peripheral blood mononuclear cells (PBMCs). The sequence was obtained from a man aged 40-49 years. The CDR3 in this case is CASSLRTLKGDTQYF. The DNA reads TGTGCCAGCAGCCTACGGACTCTTAAGGGAGATACGCAGTATTTT.